This entry lists 12 T cell receptor beta chains sequenced from one sample in a study of a mutant IDH1 vaccine in newly diagnosed glioma. Only in-frame clones appear in the TCRdb table, and some are missing; sequencing was by immunoSEQ multiplex PCR. Here the sample spans about 36,000 clones, roughly 80% being singletons. Their specific antigens are unknown. Regarding time point: week 11, during vaccination. Each dose delivered 300 ug of mutant IDH1 20-mer peptide subcutaneously with imiquimod. Here the sequenced sample was peripheral blood mononuclear cells (PBMCs), taken from a glioma patient whose treatment included an IDH1 peptide vaccine. The receptors originated from a woman aged 30 to 39 with glioma. Some clones in this sample may be carry-over from other donors' samples.

This chain uses TRBV27 with TRBJ2-7; 8 bases are a match to TRBD2. This CDR3 is 16 amino acids long. CDR1 and CDR2 from the germline V gene are MNHEY and SMNVEV (reference sequence). V shed 5 bases, J shed 3 bases, and the junction held 12 bases outside the gene matches. The CDR3 coding sequence is TGTGCCAGCAGTCCCCTAGGACGCGGGAGGAGCTACGAGCAGTACTTC. Residues: CASSPLGRGRSYEQYF.

This chain's CDR3 is CASSSFGLAETQYF. In DNA form, the CDR3 reads TGTGCCAGCAGCTCCTTCGGACTAGCGGAGACCCAGTACTTC. The V and J genes are TRBV7-2 and TRBJ2-5; 9 bases map to TRBD2. CDR3 length: 14 amino acids. The germline gives CDR1 SGHTA, CDR2 FQGNSA. Trimming at V came to 4 bases and at J to 5 bases, leaving 5 bases not matched to a gene.

A word on this clone: Additional DNA sequences in this sample encode the identical CDR3. The chain joins TRBV4-1 to TRBJ2-7; 8 positions match TRBD1. The CDR3 spans 15 residues. The V and J ends lost 0 bases and 7 bases, in that order; junction bases with no gene match: 8. CDR1 is MGHRA, CDR2 YSYEKL, per germline. The CDR3 DNA sequence: TGCGCCAGCAGCCAAGATCGCGACAGGGGCGGGGAGCAGTACTTC. Its translation is CASSQDRDRGGEQYF.

The chain carries TRBV6-5 and TRBJ2-7, with D possibly matching TRBD1 (6 bases). The germline V and J ends were trimmed by 6 bases and 2 bases, with 17 bases remaining between them. The V gene's germline CDR1 is MNHEY and CDR2 SVGAGI. The CDR3 runs to 15 residues. The CDR3 DNA follows: TGTGCCAGCAGGGTAACAGGGACGACTGCCTACGAGCAGTACTTC. It translates to CASRVTGTTAYEQYF.

The V gene is TRBV19, the J gene TRBJ2-1, with TRBD2 as a possible D gene (5 bases). In germline, CDR1 is LNHDA, CDR2 SQIVND (reference sequence). The V gene lost 1 base and the J gene lost 7 bases, with 11 bases spanning the gap. This CDR3 is built from 14 residues. This chain's CDR3 is CASSIAGGWNEQFF. For the CDR3, the DNA is TGTGCCAGTAGTATAGCCGGAGGTTGGAATGAGCAGTTCTTC.

Concerning this clone: One end of the junction fails to match germline, which may point to a read error. The V call is TRBV7-7, the J call TRBJ2-1, with 7 bases matching TRBD1. Germline V CDR1 and CDR2: SSHAT, FNYEAQ (reference sequence). There are 13 residues in the CDR3. Here the CDR3 DNA reads TGTGCTAGCAGCCTAGGGGGCGCAAGTGAGCAGTTCTTC. This gives the protein CASSLGGASEQFF.

This clone has more than one count but fewer than ten. The chain uses TRBV27 and TRBJ2-2; D not resolved. Germline V lookup: CDR1 MNHEY, CDR2 SMNVEV (reference sequence). With 3 bases removed from V and 1 base from J, the gap between germline ends came to 6 bases. The CDR3 sequence is 14 residues long. DNA for the CDR3: TGTGCCAGCAGTTTTTCTGTGAACACCGGGGAGCTGTTTTTT. This codes for CASSFSVNTGELFF.

V usage is TRBV5-4 and J usage is TRBJ1-2; D possibly corresponds to TRBD1 (5 bases). Germline V CDR1 and CDR2: SGHNT, YYREEE (reference sequence). There are 16 residues in the CDR3. The V end was cut by 0 bases, the J end by 5 bases, with 17 bases between. The CDR3 spells CASSLGGGRMIYGYTF. The CDR3 nucleotides read TGTGCCAGCAGCTTGGGCGGGGGACGGATGATATATGGCTACACCTTC.

This clone was observed a handful of times. V usage is TRBV5-6 and J usage is TRBJ1-5; maybe TRBD1 (5 bases). This CDR3 is 16 amino acids long. Germline V gene sequence: CDR1 SGHDT, CDR2 YYEEEE. V lost 1 base to trimming and J lost 1 base, with 12 bases between them. The CDR3, as DNA: TGTGCCAGCAGCTTGTCTGCAGGGAAGAGCAATCAGCCCCAGCATTTT. Residues: CASSLSAGKSNQPQHF.

This chain joins TRBV30 and TRBJ1-4, with D uncertain. V was cut by 2 bases and J by 5 bases, with 12 bases left in between. The germline V gene encodes CDR1 GTSNPN and CDR2 SVGIG (reference sequence). CDR3 size: 14 residues. CDR3 region: CAWSPVGHNEKLFF. The CDR3, as DNA: TGTGCCTGGAGTCCCGTTGGGCACAATGAAAAACTGTTTTTT.

This chain connects TRBV9 to TRBJ1-1; no definite D call. The V gene lost 1 base and the J gene lost 3 bases, with 16 bases spanning the gap. The CDR3 length is 16 residues. Per the germline V gene, CDR1 is SGDLS and CDR2 is YYNGEE. The chain's CDR3 is CASSVWDTRVHTEAFF. CDR3 coding DNA: TGTGCCAGCAGCGTATGGGATACTAGGGTGCACACTGAAGCTTTCTTT. The variable domain in full, completed from reference TRBV9 and TRBJ1-1, reads DSGVTQTPKHLITATGQRVTLRCSPRSGDLSVYWYQQSLDQGLQFLIQYYNGEERAKGNILERFSAQQFPDLHSELNLSSLELGDSALYFCASSVWDTRVHTEAFFGQGTRLTVV.

This clone has more than one count but fewer than ten. CDR3 region: CASSQRTGGSTEAFF. In nucleotides, the CDR3 is TGTGCCAGTAGTCAGCGGACAGGGGGGAGCACTGAAGCTTTCTTT. The J gene is TRBJ1-1, the V gene TRBV19; 10 nucleotides agree with TRBD1. CDR1 and CDR2 from the germline V gene are LNHDA and SQIVND (reference sequence). With 5 bases clipped from V and 4 bases from J, the junction kept 7 bases outside the gene matches. This CDR3 comprises 15 residues.